The TCR beta chain under discussion was sequenced for a study of T cells in localized non-small cell lung cancer. As regards this clone: The antigen remains undetermined.

General study points: Only one tumor region went through sequencing, so heterogeneity may still be there. A median roughly 57 of the top 100 tumor clones appeared in adjacent lung. A higher density of T cells in blood coincided with extended overall survival.

The table came from immunoSEQ multiplex PCR; TCRdb's copy has only in-frame clones and leaves some out. This sample has around 29,000 clones, with 90% found just once. This CDR3 has 15 residues. Germline trimming cut 4 bases from V and 0 bases from J; bases unmatched to any gene: 4. Per germline, CDR1 MDHEN and CDR2 SYDVKM. The sample in question was peripheral blood, obtained before any cancer treatment. The TCR comes from a woman aged 35 to 70 with stage I lung adenocarcinoma. The chain uses TRBV28 and TRBJ2-3, with TRBD1 matching 7 bases. CDR3 sequence reads: CASSYQGDSTDTQYF. CDR3 nucleotides: TGTGCCAGCAGTTACCAGGGGGACAGCACAGATACGCAGTATTTT. Full variable domain (rest looked up from reference TRBV28 and TRBJ2-3): DVKVTQSSRYLVKRTGEKVFLECVQDMDHENMFWYRQDPGLGLRLIYFSYDVKMKEKGDIPEGYSVSREKKERFSLILESASTNQTSMYLCASSYQGDSTDTQYFGPGTRLTVL.